These 5 T cell receptor beta chains originate from one sample sequenced in a study of shared clonotypes between healthy human individuals. Only in-frame clones appear in the TCRdb table, and some are missing; sequencing was by immunoSEQ multiplex PCR. Of hundreds of thousands of clones in the sample, less than 85% are singletons; the top ten hold over 1.5%. Source material: memory CD4+ T cells sorted from blood. Sample subset: CD45RA-negative fraction. These TCRs come from a woman in her twenties or thirties in good health.

The V and J genes are TRBV18 and TRBJ1-5; no clear D gene. The CDR3 contains 14 residues. Germline V gene lookup returns CDR1 KGHSH and CDR2 LQKENI. V gave up 4 bases and J gave up 8 bases, with 15 bases separating them. The CDR3 region is CASSRQSSQEPQHF. The CDR3 bases are TGTGCCAGCTCACGACAATCAAGCCAGGAGCCCCAGCATTTT.

The rearrangement joins TRBV28 to TRBJ1-1; D gene ambiguous. Per germline, CDR1 MDHEN and CDR2 SYDVKM. This CDR3 contains 14 residues. Trimming stripped 3 bases from V and 11 bases from J, with 19 bases between. CDR3 sequence: CASSFELSVSGAFF. Here the CDR3 DNA reads TGTGCCAGCAGTTTTGAATTGTCGGTGTCAGGCGCTTTCTTT.

V and J are TRBV29-1 and TRBJ2-1; 9 bases match TRBD2. The germline gives CDR1 SQVTM, CDR2 ANQGSEA. With V trimmed by 3 bases and J by 9 bases, 9 bases remained unmatched. CDR3 length equals 14 residues. The CDR3 bases are TGCAGCGTTGAGGGCGGGAGGGCCTCCAGTGAGCAGTTCTTC. It encodes CSVEGGRASSEQFF.

This chain connects TRBV29-1 to TRBJ2-4, with a weak D call TRBD2 (5 bases). The DNA end lines up better with TRBJ2-5; the J call may be wrong. Germline assignment: CDR1 SQVTM and CDR2 ANQGSEA. CDR3 length equals 11 residues. The DNA of the CDR3 is TGCAGCGTGACCCCTCGGGGGACCCAGTACTTC. Residues: CSVTPRGTQYF.

The V and J genes are TRBV7-2 and TRBJ2-2; tentatively, D is TRBD1 or TRBD2 (7 bases each). Germline V gene lookup returns CDR1 SGHTA and CDR2 FQGNSA. The CDR3 runs to 15 residues. V was cut by 4 bases and J by 5 bases, with 14 bases left in between. The chain's CDR3 is CASSSLRGGTGELFF. CDR3 sequence (DNA): TGTGCCAGCAGCTCCCTCAGGGGGGGGACCGGGGAGCTGTTTTTT.